This T cell receptor (beta chain) was observed in a study of OX40 agonist ivuxolimab in advanced cancers. Study overall: The study gave patients intravenous ivuxolimab at 0.01 to 10 mg/kg every 2 weeks. Patients receiving dose escalation had hepatocellular carcinoma, melanoma, renal cell or head and neck cancer. Study-wide points: Mean expanded clone counts were higher in CD8+ than CD4+ T cells.

About this clone: Its antigen is unidentified.

With baseline, cycle 4 day 1, and cycle 7 day 1 as timepoints, blood was sampled. Assay: immunoSEQ multiplex PCR; the TCRdb copy retains only in-frame clones and omits some. The table shows under 55,000 clones, with 85% to 95% occurring only once. The J segment lost 2 bases and the V segment lost 5 bases, leaving 10 bases of the junction unmatched. Germline values: CDR1 MNHEY, CDR2 SMNVEV (reference sequence). The CDR3 is 16 residues long. The chain combines TRBV27 with TRBJ2-7; TRBD1 matches 9 bases. This specimen was CD4+ or CD8+ T cells sorted from blood, taken in a trial of the OX40 agonist ivuxolimab. The TCR originated in an adult with an advanced solid tumor such as melanoma, head and neck, liver or kidney cancer. The CDR3 region is CASSPPGTGRPYEQYF. The CDR3 nucleotides are TGTGCCAGCAGTCCCCCCGGGACAGGGCGCCCCTACGAGCAGTACTTC.